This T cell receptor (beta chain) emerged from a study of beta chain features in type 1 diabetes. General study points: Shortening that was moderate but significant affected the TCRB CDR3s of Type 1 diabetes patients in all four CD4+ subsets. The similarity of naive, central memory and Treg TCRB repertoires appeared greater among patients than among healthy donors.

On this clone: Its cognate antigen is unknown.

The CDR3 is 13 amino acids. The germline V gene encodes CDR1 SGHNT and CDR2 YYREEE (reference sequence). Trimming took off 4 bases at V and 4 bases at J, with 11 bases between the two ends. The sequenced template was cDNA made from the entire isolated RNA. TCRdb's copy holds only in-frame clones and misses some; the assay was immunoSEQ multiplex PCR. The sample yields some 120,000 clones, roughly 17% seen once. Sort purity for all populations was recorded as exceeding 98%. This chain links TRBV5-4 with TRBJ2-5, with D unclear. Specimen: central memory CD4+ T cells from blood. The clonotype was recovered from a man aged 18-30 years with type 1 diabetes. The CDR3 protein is CASSLGRGETQYF. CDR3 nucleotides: TGTGCCAGCAGCCTCGGACGCGGAGAGACCCAGTACTTC.